What follows are 7 T cell receptor beta chains derived from one specimen sequenced in a study of CD8+ T cells in alopecia areata. TCR sequencing used cDNA made by reverse transcription of extracted RNA. The protocol was immunoSEQ multiplex PCR, while the TCRdb copy is restricted to in-frame clones and leaves out a portion. The sample carries about 210,000 clones, around 65% recorded once. Regarding treatment: oral pan-JAK inhibitor, 5-10 mg twice daily. The input for sequencing was CD4+ T cells sorted from blood, taken between weeks 43 and 45, from a patient treated with tofacitinib. The receptors originated from a human donor with alopecia areata.

This clone was recorded a few times. The rearrangement links TRBV2 to TRBJ2-1; 9 bases align to TRBD2. The CDR3 is made up of 15 amino acids. The germline V gene has CDR1 SNHLY and CDR2 FYNNEI. J gave up 3 bases and V 8 bases, and 8 bases lay outside the gene matches. The DNA for the CDR3 is TGTGCCAGCTCGGCCAGCGGGGGGCTCTACAATGAGCAGTTCTTC. Translation: CASSASGGLYNEQFF.

This clone was observed a handful of times. The V and J genes are TRBV5-1 and TRBJ2-2; D may match TRBD1 or TRBD2 (5 bases each). Germline values: CDR1 SGHRS, CDR2 YFSETQ. The ends were cut back, 5 bases at V and 5 bases at J, with 16 bases in the middle. The CDR3 sequence is 15 residues long. The CDR3 DNA follows: TGCGCCAGCAGATCCGCCGGGACGAGGACCGGGGAGCTGTTTTTT. Amino acids: CASRSAGTRTGELFF.

Of note for this clone: Other nucleotide sequences from this sample produce the same CDR3. The chain employs TRBV2 and TRBJ1-5; 9 nucleotides match TRBD1. The CDR3 consists of 13 residues. CDR1 and CDR2 (germline): SNHLY, FYNNEI. V gave up 6 bases and J gave up 4 bases; unmatched junction bases: 1. CDR3 residues: CASRQGANQPQHF. In DNA, the CDR3 is TGTGCCAGCAGACAGGGGGCGAATCAGCCCCAGCATTTT.

This sequence joins TRBV30 and TRBJ1-6; weak D call: TRBD1 (6 bases). Per the germline V gene, CDR1 is GTSNPN and CDR2 is SVGIG (reference sequence). The length of the CDR3 is 13 residues. CDR3 in amino acids: CAYHRESNSPLHF. In DNA, the CDR3 is TGTGCTTACCACAGGGAGTCCAATTCACCCCTCCACTTT.

The chain is built from TRBV15 and TRBJ2-1; TRBD2 agrees at 11 bases. From germline, CDR1 is LNHNV and CDR2 YYDKDF (reference sequence). The CDR3 extends over 16 amino acids. The trim removed 1 base at V and 7 bases at J, leaving 6 bases unmatched. This chain's CDR3 is CATSRGTSGGINEQFF. In DNA, the CDR3 is TGTGCCACCAGCAGAGGAACTAGCGGGGGTATAAATGAGCAGTTCTTC.

About this clone itself: The same CDR3 arises from other DNA sequences in this sample as well. This chain links TRBV29-1 with TRBJ1-1, with 8 positions matching TRBD1. The CDR3 is made up of 13 amino acids. Germline V lookup: CDR1 SQVTM, CDR2 ANQGSEA. The junction had 4 bases not matched to a gene; V was cut back by 3 bases and J by 4 bases. Here the CDR3 reads CSVDGQGTTEAFF. The CDR3 bases are TGCAGCGTTGATGGACAGGGAACCACTGAAGCTTTCTTT. Together with reference TRBV29-1 and TRBJ1-1, the CDR3 gives the full variable domain: SAVISQKPSRDICQRGTSLTIQCQVDSQVTMMFWYRQQPGQSLTLIATANQGSEATYESGFVIDKFPISRPNLTFSTLTVSNMSPEDSSIYLCSVDGQGTTEAFFGQGTRLTVV.

The chain links TRBV10-3 to TRBJ1-1; D might be TRBD1 (6 bases). The germline V and J ends were trimmed by 0 bases and 2 bases, with 10 bases remaining between them. The V gene's germline CDR1 is ENHRY and CDR2 SYGVKD. The CDR3 length is 15 residues. The CDR3 spells CAISESGGGNTEAFF. As DNA, the CDR3 is TGTGCCATCAGTGAGTCGGGAGGGGGAAACACTGAAGCTTTCTTT.